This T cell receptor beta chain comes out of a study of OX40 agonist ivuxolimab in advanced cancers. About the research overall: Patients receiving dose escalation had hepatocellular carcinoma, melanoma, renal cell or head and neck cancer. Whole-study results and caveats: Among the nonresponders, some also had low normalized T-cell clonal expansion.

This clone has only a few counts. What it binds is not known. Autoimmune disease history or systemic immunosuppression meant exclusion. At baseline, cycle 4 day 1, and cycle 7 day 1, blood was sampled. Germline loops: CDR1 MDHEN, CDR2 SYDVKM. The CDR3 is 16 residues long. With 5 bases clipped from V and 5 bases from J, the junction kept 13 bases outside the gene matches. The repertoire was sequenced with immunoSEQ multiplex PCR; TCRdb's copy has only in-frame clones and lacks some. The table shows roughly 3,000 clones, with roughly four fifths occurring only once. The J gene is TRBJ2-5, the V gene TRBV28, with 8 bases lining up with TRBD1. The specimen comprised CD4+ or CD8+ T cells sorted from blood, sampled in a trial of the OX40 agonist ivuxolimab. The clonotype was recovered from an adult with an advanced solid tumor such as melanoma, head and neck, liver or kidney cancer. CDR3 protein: CASSPWTGSLAETQYF. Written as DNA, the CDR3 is TGTGCCAGCAGTCCATGGACAGGGTCCCTCGCGGAGACCCAGTACTTC.